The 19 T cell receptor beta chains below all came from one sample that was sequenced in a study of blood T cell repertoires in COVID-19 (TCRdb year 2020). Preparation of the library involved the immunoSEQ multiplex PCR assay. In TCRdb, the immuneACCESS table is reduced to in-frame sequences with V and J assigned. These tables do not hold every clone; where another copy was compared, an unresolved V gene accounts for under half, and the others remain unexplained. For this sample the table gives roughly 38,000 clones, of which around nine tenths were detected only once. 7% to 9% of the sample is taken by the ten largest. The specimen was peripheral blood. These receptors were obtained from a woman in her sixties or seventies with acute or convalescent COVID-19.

The CDR3 DNA reads TGTGCCAGCAGCGACTATGAGCTATATGGCTATGGCTACACCTTC. It encodes CASSDYELYGYGYTF. The chain links TRBV9 to TRBJ1-2; D unresolved. CDR1 SGDLS and CDR2 YYNGEE come from the germline V gene. The CDR3 contains 15 residues. The V and J ends lost 3 bases and 4 bases respectively, with 16 bases between them.

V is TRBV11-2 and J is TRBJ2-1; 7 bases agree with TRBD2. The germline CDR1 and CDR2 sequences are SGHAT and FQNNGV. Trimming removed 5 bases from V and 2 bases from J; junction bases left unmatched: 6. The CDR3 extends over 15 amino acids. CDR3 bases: TGTGCCAGCAGCCAGGATGGGGGGGCCTACAATGAGCAGTTCTTC. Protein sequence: CASSQDGGAYNEQFF.

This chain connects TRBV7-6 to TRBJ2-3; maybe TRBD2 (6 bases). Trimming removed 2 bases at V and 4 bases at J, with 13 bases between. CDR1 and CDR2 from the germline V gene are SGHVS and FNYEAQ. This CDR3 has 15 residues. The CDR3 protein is CASSLSQLAPDTQYF. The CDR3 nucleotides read TGTGCCAGCAGCTTAAGTCAACTAGCCCCAGATACGCAGTATTTT.

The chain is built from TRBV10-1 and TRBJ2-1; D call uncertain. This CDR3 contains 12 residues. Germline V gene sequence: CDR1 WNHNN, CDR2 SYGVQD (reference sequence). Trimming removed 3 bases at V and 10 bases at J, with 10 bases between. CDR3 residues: CASSDSQTEQFF. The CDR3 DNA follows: TGCGCCAGCAGTGACTCACAAACCGAGCAGTTCTTC.

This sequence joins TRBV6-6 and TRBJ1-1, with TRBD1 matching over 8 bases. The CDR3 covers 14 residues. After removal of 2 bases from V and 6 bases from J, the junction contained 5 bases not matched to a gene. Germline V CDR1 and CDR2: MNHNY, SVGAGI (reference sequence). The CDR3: CASSYQGAGAEAFF. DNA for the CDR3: TGTGCCAGCAGTTACCAGGGGGCTGGCGCTGAAGCTTTCTTT.

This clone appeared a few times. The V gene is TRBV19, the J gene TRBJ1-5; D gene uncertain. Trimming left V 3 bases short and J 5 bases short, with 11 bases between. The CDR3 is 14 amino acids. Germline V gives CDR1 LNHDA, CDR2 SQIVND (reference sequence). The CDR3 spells CASSIPRVDQPQHF. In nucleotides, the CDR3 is TGTGCCAGTAGTATCCCGAGGGTGGATCAGCCCCAGCATTTT.

CDR3 protein: CASSGDRNTEAFF. The CDR3 region has the DNA TGTGCCAGCTCAGGGGACAGGAACACTGAAGCTTTCTTT. This chain joins TRBV18 and TRBJ1-1, with 7 bases aligning to TRBD1. CDR3 length equals 13 residues. Germline V gene data show CDR1 as KGHSH and CDR2 as LQKENI. V dropped 5 bases and J dropped 1; count of bases not matched to a gene: 1.

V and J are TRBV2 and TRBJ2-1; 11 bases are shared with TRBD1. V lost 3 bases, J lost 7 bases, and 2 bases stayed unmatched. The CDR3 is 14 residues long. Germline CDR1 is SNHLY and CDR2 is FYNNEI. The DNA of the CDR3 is TGTGCCAGCAGTGAGGGACAGGGGGTTAATGAGCAGTTCTTC. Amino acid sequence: CASSEGQGVNEQFF.

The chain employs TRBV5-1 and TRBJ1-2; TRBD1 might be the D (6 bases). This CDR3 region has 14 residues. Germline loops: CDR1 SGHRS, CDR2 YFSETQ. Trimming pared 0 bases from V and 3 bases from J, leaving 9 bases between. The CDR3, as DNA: TGCGCCAGCAGCTTGGGGGACAACGACTATGGCTACACCTTC. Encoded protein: CASSLGDNDYGYTF. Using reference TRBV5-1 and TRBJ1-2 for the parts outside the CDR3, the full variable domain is KAGVTQTPRYLIKTRGQQVTLSCSPISGHRSVSWYQQTPGQGLQFLFEYFSETQRNKGNFPGRFSGRQFSNSRSEMNVSTLELGDSALYLCASSLGDNDYGYTFGSGTRLTVV.

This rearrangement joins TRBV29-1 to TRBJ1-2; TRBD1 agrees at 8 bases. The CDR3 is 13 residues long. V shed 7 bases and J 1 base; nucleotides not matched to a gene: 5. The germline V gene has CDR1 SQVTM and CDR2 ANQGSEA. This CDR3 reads CSAGQGDNYGYTF. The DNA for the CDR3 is TGCAGCGCTGGACAGGGTGATAACTATGGCTACACCTTC.

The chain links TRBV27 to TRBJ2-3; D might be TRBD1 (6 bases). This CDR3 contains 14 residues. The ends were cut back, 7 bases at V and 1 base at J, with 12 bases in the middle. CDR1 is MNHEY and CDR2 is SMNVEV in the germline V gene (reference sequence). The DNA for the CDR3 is TGTGCCAGCACCTCGGCAGGGGGCACAGATACGCAGTATTTT. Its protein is CASTSAGGTDTQYF.

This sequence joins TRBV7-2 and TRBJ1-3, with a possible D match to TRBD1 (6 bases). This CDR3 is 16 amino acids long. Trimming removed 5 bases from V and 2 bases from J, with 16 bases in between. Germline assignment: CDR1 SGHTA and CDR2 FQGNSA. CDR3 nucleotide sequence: TGTGCCAGCAGCGCCCAGACAGGCCACACTGGAAACACCATATATTTT. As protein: CASSAQTGHTGNTIYF.

For the CDR3, the DNA is TGTGCCAGCTCAAACCAGGGAGGAGAGACCCAGTACTTC. This sequence encodes CASSNQGGETQYF. The chain combines TRBV18 with TRBJ2-5; D is possibly TRBD2 (6 bases). CDR3 size: 13 residues. Germline CDR1 KGHSH, CDR2 LQKENI. V gave up 5 bases and J gave up 4 bases, with 11 bases separating them.

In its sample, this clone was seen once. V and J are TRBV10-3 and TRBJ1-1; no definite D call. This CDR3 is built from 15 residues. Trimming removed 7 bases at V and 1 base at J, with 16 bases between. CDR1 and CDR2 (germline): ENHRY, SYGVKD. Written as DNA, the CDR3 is TGTGCCATCACTGATGTTGGAGGGCCGAACACTGAAGCTTTCTTT. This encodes CAITDVGGPNTEAFF.

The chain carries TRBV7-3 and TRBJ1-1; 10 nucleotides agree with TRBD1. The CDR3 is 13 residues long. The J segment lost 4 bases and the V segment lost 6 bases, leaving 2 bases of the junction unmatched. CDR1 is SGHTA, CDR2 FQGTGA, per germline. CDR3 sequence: CASRGTGATEAFF. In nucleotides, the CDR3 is TGTGCCAGCAGAGGGACAGGGGCCACTGAAGCTTTCTTT. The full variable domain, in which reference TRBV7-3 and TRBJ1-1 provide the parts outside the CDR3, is GAGVSQTPSNKVTEKGKYVELRCDPISGHTALYWYRQSLGQGPEFLIYFQGTGAADDSGLPNDRFFAVRPEGSVSTLKIQRTERGDSAVYLCASRGTGATEAFFGQGTRLTVV.

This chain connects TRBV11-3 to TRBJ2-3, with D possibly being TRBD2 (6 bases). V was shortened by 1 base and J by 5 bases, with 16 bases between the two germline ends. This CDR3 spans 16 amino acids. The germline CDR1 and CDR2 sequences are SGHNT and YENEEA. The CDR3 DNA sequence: TGTGCCAGCAGCTTAGGTGTTACAGGAGGGAGAGATACGCAGTATTTT. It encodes CASSLGVTGGRDTQYF.

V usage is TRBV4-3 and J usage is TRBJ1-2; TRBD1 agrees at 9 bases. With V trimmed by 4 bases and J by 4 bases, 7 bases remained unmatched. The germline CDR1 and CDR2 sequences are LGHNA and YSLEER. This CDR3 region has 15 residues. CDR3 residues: CASSRNRGQGYGYTF. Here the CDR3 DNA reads TGCGCCAGCAGCCGCAACAGGGGGCAGGGCTATGGCTACACCTTC.

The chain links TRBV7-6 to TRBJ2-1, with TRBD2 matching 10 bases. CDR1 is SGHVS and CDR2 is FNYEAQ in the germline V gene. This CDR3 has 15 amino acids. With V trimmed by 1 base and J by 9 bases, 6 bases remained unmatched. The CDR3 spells CASSLGPSGRGEQFF. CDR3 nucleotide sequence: TGTGCCAGCAGCTTAGGGCCTAGCGGGAGAGGTGAGCAGTTCTTC.

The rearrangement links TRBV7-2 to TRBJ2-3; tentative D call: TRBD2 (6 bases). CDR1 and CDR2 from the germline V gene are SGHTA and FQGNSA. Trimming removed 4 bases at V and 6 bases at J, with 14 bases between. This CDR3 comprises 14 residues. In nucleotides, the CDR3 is TGTGCCAGCAGCTCCTCGCGGGACTCTGATACGCAGTATTTT. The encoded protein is CASSSSRDSDTQYF.